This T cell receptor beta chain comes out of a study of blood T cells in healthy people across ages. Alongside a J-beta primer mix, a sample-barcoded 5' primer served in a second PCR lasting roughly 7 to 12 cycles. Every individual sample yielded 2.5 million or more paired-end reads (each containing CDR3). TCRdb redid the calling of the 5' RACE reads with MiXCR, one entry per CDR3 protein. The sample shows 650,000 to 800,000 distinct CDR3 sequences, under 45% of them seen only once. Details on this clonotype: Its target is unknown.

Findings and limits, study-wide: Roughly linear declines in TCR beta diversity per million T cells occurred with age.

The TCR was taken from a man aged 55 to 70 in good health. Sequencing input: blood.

The CDR3 DNA is TGTGCCAGCAGTCTTAGCGAGGGGGCCTCCCAAGAGACCCAGTACTTC. The encoded protein is CASSLSEGASQETQYF. J is TRBJ2-5 and V is TRBV28, with 7 bases aligning to TRBD1. The CDR3 has 16 residues. The germline gives CDR1 MDHEN, CDR2 SYDVKM. The junction had 10 bases not matched to a gene; V was cut back by 5 bases and J by 1 base.